Listed here are 24 T cell receptor beta chains from one sample, sequenced in a study of CD8+ T cells in alopecia areata. Investigators isolated RNA and reverse transcribed it into cDNA to act as the sequencing template. Sequenced by immunoSEQ multiplex PCR; TCRdb stores in-frame clones only, minus some. This table holds a few thousand clones, approximately 79% found once. Regarding treatment: oral pan-JAK inhibitor, 5-10 mg twice daily. Those with alopecia areata gave lesional scalp punch biopsies and peripheral blood. The source material was skin, sampled at week 24, from a patient treated with tofacitinib. The receptors come from a human donor with alopecia areata.

This chain connects TRBV2 to TRBJ1-5; 8 nucleotides agree with TRBD1. The CDR3 totals 13 residues. Germline CDR1 and CDR2: SNHLY and FYNNEI. The junction had 3 bases not matched to a gene; V was cut back by 6 bases and J by 5 bases. CDR3 amino acids: CASRQGADQPQHF. CDR3 sequence (DNA): TGTGCCAGCAGGCAGGGGGCGGATCAGCCCCAGCATTTT.

This clone has only one observation. The genes are TRBV2 and TRBJ1-1; D unresolved. The germline V gene encodes CDR1 SNHLY and CDR2 FYNNEI. This CDR3 region has 14 residues. V was cut by 5 bases and J by 4 bases, with 14 bases left in between. CDR3 in amino acids: CASSLKLEVTEAFF. CDR3 nucleotide sequence: TGTGCCAGCAGTTTGAAACTTGAGGTCACTGAAGCTTTCTTT. Looking up the rest from reference TRBV2 and TRBJ1-1 gives the full variable domain: EPEVTQTPSHQVTQMGQEVILRCVPISNHLYFYWYRQILGQKVEFLVSFYNNEISEKSEIFDDQFSVERPDGSNFTLKIRSTKLEDSAMYFCASSLKLEVTEAFFGQGTRLTVV.

Here the CDR3 reads CASSPPSGVGFSYGYTF. As DNA, the CDR3 is TGTGCCAGCAGTCCGCCCTCCGGGGTAGGGTTCTCTTATGGCTACACCTTC. V and J are TRBV27 and TRBJ1-2; no definite D call. The ends were cut back, 5 bases at V and 5 bases at J, with 24 bases in the middle. CDR1 MNHEY and CDR2 SMNVEV come from the germline V gene (reference sequence). The CDR3 loop spans 17 amino acids.

J is TRBJ1-5 and V is TRBV2; 7 nucleotides line up with TRBD1. Germline V CDR1 and CDR2: SNHLY, FYNNEI. The J segment lost 5 bases and the V segment lost 6 bases, leaving 4 bases of the junction unmatched. This CDR3 region has 13 residues. CDR3 region: CASSVDRDQPQHF. The CDR3 DNA reads TGTGCCAGCAGCGTAGACAGGGATCAGCCCCAGCATTTT.

This chain connects TRBV5-4 to TRBJ2-3; the match to TRBD1 covers 11 bases. Losses at the gene ends were 4 bases for V and 4 bases for J; bases not matched to a gene: 5. CDR1 SGHNT and CDR2 YYREEE come from the germline V gene (reference sequence). CDR3 length equals 15 residues. Written as DNA, the CDR3 is TGTGCCAGCAGCGGCGGGGACAGGGGGGCAGATACGCAGTATTTT. Its translation: CASSGGDRGADTQYF.

The rearrangement joins TRBV4-3 to TRBJ2-7; D is uncertain. The CDR3 totals 14 residues. Germline lookup yields CDR1 LGHNA and CDR2 YSLEER. V was pared by 0 bases and J by 6 bases, with 12 bases between. CDR3 loop: CASSQDRLVGEQYF. CDR3 nucleotide sequence: TGCGCCAGCAGCCAAGATCGTCTAGTCGGCGAGCAGTACTTC.

The chain combines TRBV7-3 with TRBJ1-6, with D unresolved. Deletions cut 5 bases from V and 4 bases from J, with 9 bases between. Germline V CDR1 and CDR2: SGHTA, FQGTGA. The CDR3 is 14 residues long. As DNA, the CDR3 is TGTGCCAGCAGCCTCGACCCATATAATTCACCCCTCCACTTT. As protein: CASSLDPYNSPLHF.

This chain uses TRBV7-8 with TRBJ2-3; D is perhaps TRBD1 (5 bases). The CDR3 spans 14 residues. V was clipped by 4 bases and J by 5 bases, with 13 bases between them. Germline V CDR1 and CDR2: SGHVS, FQNEAQ. This CDR3 reads CASSYGQALDTQYF. As DNA, the CDR3 is TGTGCCAGCAGCTACGGACAAGCATTAGATACGCAGTATTTT.

V usage is TRBV19 and J usage is TRBJ1-1, with D unclear. V lost 9 bases and J lost 11, with 16 bases in between. The CDR3 is made up of 11 amino acids. Germline V gene lookup returns CDR1 LNHDA and CDR2 SQIVND (reference sequence). The CDR3 is CASVDYRLAFF. In DNA, the CDR3 is TGTGCCAGCGTCGATTATAGATTGGCTTTCTTT.

The V and J genes are TRBV5-1 and TRBJ2-5; TRBD1 aligns across 9 bases. The tail of the sequence fits TRBJ2-7 better, so the J call may be wrong. The germline CDR1 and CDR2 sequences are SGHRS and YFSETQ. This CDR3 has 14 amino acids. CDR3 sequence reads: CASSGGQGFYEQYF. In nucleotides, the CDR3 is TGCGCCAGCAGCGGGGGACAGGGTTTCTACGAGCAGTACTTC.

CDR3 bases: TGTGCCACCAGCAGAGATGGCGGAGTAGGAACAGATACGCAGTATTTT. This sequence encodes CATSRDGGVGTDTQYF. This rearrangement joins TRBV15 to TRBJ2-3; D is unclear. The CDR3 is 16 amino acids. V was clipped by 0 bases and J by 3 bases, with 13 bases between them. Germline V gives CDR1 LNHNV, CDR2 YYDKDF (reference sequence).

This CDR3 reads CASSFLAGGGRSTDTQYF. CDR3 in DNA: TGTGCCAGCAGCTTCCTAGCGGGGGGAGGGCGTAGCACAGATACGCAGTATTTT. This chain joins TRBV7-2 and TRBJ2-3; 11 bases are shared with TRBD2. The germline gives CDR1 SGHTA, CDR2 FQGNSA. With 3 bases clipped from V and 0 bases from J, the junction kept 8 bases outside the gene matches. This CDR3 is built from 18 residues.

The gene calls are TRBV29-1 and TRBJ2-7; TRBD2 aligns across 7 bases. The CDR3 sequence is 13 residues long. Looked up from germline, CDR1 is SQVTM and CDR2 is ANQGSEA. V lost 8 bases to trimming and J lost 3 bases; unmatched junction nucleotides: 10. This CDR3 reads CSTYGEGSYEQYF. For the CDR3, the DNA is TGCAGCACCTACGGGGAGGGAAGCTACGAGCAGTACTTC.

The genes are TRBV7-8 and TRBJ1-1; TRBD1 might be the D (6 bases). The CDR3 is made up of 14 amino acids. Germline loops: CDR1 SGHVS, CDR2 FQNEAQ. V was trimmed by 5 bases and J by 2 bases, leaving 12 bases between them. The CDR3 here is CASSRTAANTEAFF. The CDR3 nucleotides are TGTGCCAGCAGCCGGACAGCAGCAAACACTGAAGCTTTCTTT.

This clone has a single count. The chain employs TRBV15 and TRBJ2-4, with a tentative D call TRBD2 (6 bases). This CDR3 region has 17 residues. Trimming shortened V by 0 bases and J by 4 bases, and 16 bases separated the two germline ends. Germline V gene lookup returns CDR1 LNHNV and CDR2 YYDKDF (reference sequence). The CDR3 coding sequence is TGTGCCACCAGCAGAGAAGGGGCGAGTGGGGGGAAAAACATTCAGTACTTC. Protein sequence: CATSREGASGGKNIQYF.

The chain couples TRBV20-1 to TRBJ2-5; D might be TRBD2 (5 bases). Per the germline V gene, CDR1 is DFQATT and CDR2 is SNEGSKA (reference sequence). V was clipped by 4 bases and J by 11 bases, with 14 bases between them. The CDR3 length is 11 residues. The DNA of the CDR3 is TGCAGTGCTAACTCGGGGATCGGGCAGTACTTC. Amino acid sequence: CSANSGIGQYF.

V gene TRBV7-9 combines with J gene TRBJ1-5; weak D call: TRBD1 (6 bases). In germline, CDR1 is SEHNR, CDR2 FQNEAQ (reference sequence). This CDR3 comprises 12 residues. V was clipped by 1 base and J by 11 bases, with 9 bases between them. The CDR3 spells CASSLDYRAQHF. The CDR3 DNA sequence: TGTGCCAGCAGCTTAGATTACAGGGCCCAGCATTTT. The variable domain in full, completed from reference TRBV7-9 and TRBJ1-5, reads DTGVSQNPRHKITKRGQNVTFRCDPISEHNRLYWYRQTLGQGPEFLTYFQNEAQLEKSRLLSDRFSAERPKGSFSTLEIQRTEQGDSAMYLCASSLDYRAQHFGDGTRLSIL.

This clone was counted a single time. J is TRBJ2-1 and V is TRBV5-1, with TRBD2 as a possible D gene (6 bases). Between the trimmed V and J ends, which lost 0 bases and 5 bases, there was a span of 12 bases. CDR1 is SGHRS and CDR2 is YFSETQ in the germline V gene. This CDR3 is built from 15 residues. The DNA for the CDR3 is TGCGCCAGCAGCTTGGGGGGAAGGACTAACAATGAGCAGTTCTTC. Its translation: CASSLGGRTNNEQFF.

The chain employs TRBV29-1 and TRBJ2-5, with 12 bases matching TRBD1. Looked up from germline, CDR1 is SQVTM and CDR2 is ANQGSEA. The length of the CDR3 is 13 residues. V shed 7 bases and J 7 bases; nucleotides not matched to a gene: 7. The CDR3 nucleotides read TGCAGCGGGGACAGGGGGCCCCTGGGGACCCAGTACTTC. Translating it yields CSGDRGPLGTQYF.

The chain uses TRBV19 and TRBJ2-3; D call uncertain. The V and J ends lost 1 base and 5 bases respectively, with 10 bases between them. Germline CDR1 is LNHDA and CDR2 is SQIVND (reference sequence). The CDR3 runs 14 residues. The CDR3 nucleotides read TGTGCCAGTAGTATAGGAGGTTGGGGAGATACGCAGTATTTT. This gives the protein CASSIGGWGDTQYF.

The gene calls are TRBV5-1 and TRBJ2-7; 8 nucleotides agree with TRBD1. This CDR3 contains 15 residues. Germline CDR1 SGHRS, CDR2 YFSETQ. Trimming cost V 4 bases and J 4 bases; bases outside gene matches: 10. The CDR3 sequence: CASSPRTGSGYEQYF. The DNA of the CDR3 is TGCGCCAGCAGCCCGCGGACAGGGAGCGGTTACGAGCAGTACTTC.

The V gene is TRBV14, the J gene TRBJ2-7, with 7 positions matching TRBD1. V lost 6 bases to trimming and J lost 5 bases; unmatched junction nucleotides: 7. Germline loops: CDR1 SGHDN, CDR2 FVKESK. This CDR3 spans 13 amino acids. The CDR3 protein is CASRRQGANEQYF. The CDR3 DNA reads as TGTGCCAGCAGGAGACAGGGAGCGAACGAGCAGTACTTC.

This chain uses TRBV7-9 with TRBJ2-1; TRBD2 matches 7 bases. Germline CDR1 reads SEHNR; CDR2 reads FQNEAQ (reference sequence). This CDR3 region has 18 residues. J gave up 5 bases and V 0 bases, and 13 bases lay outside the gene matches. DNA of the CDR3: TGTGCCAGCAGCTTAGCCCCTTTTGGGCGGGGGTTTGACAATGAGCAGTTCTTC. This translates into CASSLAPFGRGFDNEQFF.

Only a few counts were recorded for this clone. V usage is TRBV5-4 and J usage is TRBJ2-5; 13 nucleotides match TRBD2. CDR3 length: 17 amino acids. Per germline, CDR1 SGHNT and CDR2 YYREEE (reference sequence). J was trimmed by 5 bases and V by 0 bases; bases with no gene match: 7. CDR3 DNA: TGTGCCAGCAGCTTGGCGGGCCGGACTAGCGGGGGTGAGACCCAGTACTTC. It codes for CASSLAGRTSGGETQYF.